Below are 23 T cell receptor beta chains sequenced from a single sample in a study of T cell changes during pregnancy in multiple sclerosis (dated by TCRdb to between 2018 and 2020). Libraries came from the immunoSEQ multiplex PCR assay. TCRdb retrieved this table from immuneACCESS and kept in-frame rearrangements only. Not all clones are present; in checked studies, unresolved V genes account for under half, and no reason is known for the remainder. For this sample there are roughly 49,000 clones; approximately 90% appear just once. The ten biggest clones cover 0.37% of the sample. The sample consisted of CD4+ T cells from peripheral blood mononuclear cells, taken in the second trimester of pregnancy. These receptors came from a female donor in good health, enrolled as a control in a pregnancy study.

As to this clone: Other DNA sequences in this specimen translate into the identical CDR3. CDR3 in amino acids: CASSRRTSGGAETQYF. DNA for the CDR3: TGTGCCAGCAGCCGCAGGACTAGCGGGGGGGCGGAGACCCAGTACTTC. The V and J genes are TRBV7-2 and TRBJ2-5, with TRBD2 matching 15 bases. The CDR3 totals 16 residues. Germline loops: CDR1 SGHTA, CDR2 FQGNSA. V lost 5 bases and J lost 5; bases outside the gene matches: 6. Full variable domain (missing parts from reference TRBV7-2 and TRBJ2-5): GAGVSQSPSNKVTEKGKDVELRCDPISGHTALYWYRQSLGQGLEFLIYFQGNSAPDKSGLPSDRFSAERTGGSVSTLTIQRTQQEDSAVYLCASSRRTSGGAETQYFGPGTRLLVL.

The chain joins TRBV7-9 to TRBJ1-2, with a possible D match to TRBD1 (6 bases). This CDR3 is 12 amino acids long. Trimming took off 5 bases at V and 7 bases at J, with 11 bases between the two ends. Germline V gene sequence: CDR1 SEHNR, CDR2 FQNEAQ (reference sequence). CDR3 sequence (DNA): TGTGCCAGCAGCGATCACAGGGCTGGCTACACCTTC. Amino acid sequence: CASSDHRAGYTF.

This clone was detected only once. This chain uses TRBV7-2 with TRBJ2-5, with 7 bases that match TRBD1. Germline values: CDR1 SGHTA, CDR2 FQGNSA. The CDR3 loop spans 12 amino acids. The CDR3 DNA sequence: TGTGCTCTGGGACAGAATGGGGAGACCCAGTACTTC. Translation gives CALGQNGETQYF. The full variable domain, completed using reference TRBV7-2 and TRBJ2-5, is GAGVSQSPSNKVTEKGKDVELRCDPISGHTALYWYRQSLGQGLEFLIYFQGNSAPDKSGLPSDRFSAERTGGSVSTLTIQRTQQEDSAVYLCALGQNGETQYFGPGTRLLVL.

This sequence joins TRBV2 and TRBJ1-5; possibly TRBD1 for D (5 bases). The V end lost 3 bases, the J end lost 7 bases, and 7 bases lay between the germline ends. The CDR3 totals 12 residues. The V gene's germline CDR1 is SNHLY and CDR2 FYNNEI. The CDR3 region is CASSDRGQPQHF. CDR3 DNA sequence: TGTGCCAGCAGTGATCGGGGGCAGCCCCAGCATTTT.

This sequence joins TRBV10-1 and TRBJ2-7; D possibly corresponds to TRBD2 (6 bases). CDR3 size: 12 residues. Germline CDR1 WNHNN, CDR2 SYGVQD (reference sequence). The chain's CDR3 is CAFGGPSYEQYF. The CDR3 bases are TGCGCTTTCGGGGGTCCCTCCTACGAGCAGTACTTC.

As for this clone: Different DNA sequences within this sample yield the same CDR3. V gene TRBV30 combines with J gene TRBJ1-2; 7 bases are shared with TRBD1. J was trimmed by 4 bases and V by 0 bases; bases with no gene match: 2. CDR3 length: 13 amino acids. Per germline, CDR1 GTSNPN and CDR2 SVGIG (reference sequence). CDR3 sequence: CAWSVQGGYGYTF. The CDR3 DNA is TGTGCCTGGAGTGTTCAGGGGGGCTATGGCTACACCTTC.

This clone was seen only once. This chain joins TRBV19 and TRBJ1-1, with D unresolved. Trimming left V 3 bases short and J 3 bases short, with 20 bases between. Germline loops: CDR1 LNHDA, CDR2 SQIVND (reference sequence). CDR3 length: 17 residues. CDR3 coding DNA: TGTGCCAGTAGTATGGGAGTCGGTACACTTTGGGACACTGAAGCTTTCTTT. Protein product: CASSMGVGTLWDTEAFF. Full variable domain (rest looked up from reference TRBV19 and TRBJ1-1): DGGITQSPKYLFRKEGQNVTLSCEQNLNHDAMYWYRQDPGQGLRLIYYSQIVNDFQKGDIAEGYSVSREKKESFPLTVTSAQKNPTAFYLCASSMGVGTLWDTEAFFGQGTRLTVV.

The V gene is TRBV5-5, the J gene TRBJ1-2; no clear D. This CDR3 contains 13 residues. V dropped 1 base and J dropped 7 bases, with 11 bases sitting between them. Germline CDR1 SGHKS, CDR2 YYEKEE (reference sequence). In nucleotides, the CDR3 is TGTGCCAGCAGCTTGTTTAAAGCCGGTGGCTACACCTTC. It specifies CASSLFKAGGYTF.

The chain carries TRBV11-3 and TRBJ1-1, with 8 bases that match TRBD1. Trimming at V came to 0 bases and at J to 6 bases, leaving 9 bases not matched to a gene. The CDR3 totals 16 residues. Germline loops: CDR1 SGHNT, CDR2 YENEEA. The DNA for the CDR3 is TGTGCCAGCAGCTTAGATCCGGAGACAGGGGCATCTGAAGCTTTCTTT. Translated: CASSLDPETGASEAFF.

A remark on this clone: The junction departs from germline at one end; a sequencing error may be responsible. Here the CDR3 DNA reads TGTGCCAGCAGCTTTATTTATCGGTCCTACGAGCGGTACTTC. Encoded protein: CASSFIYRSYERYF. The chain combines TRBV7-9 with TRBJ2-7; D unresolved. Germline values: CDR1 SEHNR, CDR2 FQNEAQ (reference sequence). CDR3 length: 14 residues. Filled out from reference TRBV7-9 and TRBJ2-7, the complete variable domain reads DTGVSQNPRHKITKRGQNVTFRCDPISEHNRLYWYRQTLGQGPEFLTYFQNEAQLEKSRLLSDRFSAERPKGSFSTLEIQRTEQGDSAMYLCASSFIYRSYERYFGPGTRLTVT.

This clone has more than one count but fewer than ten. The CDR3 sequence: CASSQSEGMGYGYTF. As DNA, the CDR3 is TGCGCCAGCAGCCAATCGGAGGGGATGGGATATGGCTACACCTTC. V is TRBV4-1 and J is TRBJ1-2; tentatively, D is TRBD1 (5 bases). V was trimmed by 2 bases and J by 5 bases, leaving 15 bases between them. Germline CDR1 reads MGHRA; CDR2 reads YSYEKL. The CDR3 consists of 15 residues.

The rearrangement links TRBV5-4 to TRBJ1-6, with 7 bases identical to TRBD1. Germline assignment: CDR1 SGHNT and CDR2 YYREEE (reference sequence). This CDR3 has 15 residues. The V and J ends lost 1 base and 11 bases, in that order; junction bases with no gene match: 9. The CDR3 reads CASSLTGVSGPPLHF. CDR3 in DNA: TGTGCCAGCAGCTTGACAGGGGTCTCTGGCCCACCCCTCCACTTT.

The chain combines TRBV27 with TRBJ2-5; TRBD1 matches at 7 bases. The germline CDR1 and CDR2 sequences are MNHEY and SMNVEV (reference sequence). The J segment lost 7 bases and the V segment lost 1 base, leaving 6 bases of the junction unmatched. The CDR3 spans 14 residues. Here the CDR3 reads CASSLYRGIGTQYF. DNA for the CDR3: TGTGCCAGCAGTTTATACAGGGGTATTGGGACCCAGTACTTC.

This clone was picked up a small number of times. The J gene is TRBJ1-1, the V gene TRBV30; D is unresolved. The CDR3 runs 12 residues. Trimming removed 1 base at V and 7 bases at J, with 10 bases between. Germline loops: CDR1 GTSNPN, CDR2 SVGIG (reference sequence). As DNA, the CDR3 is TGTGCCTGGAGTGCTCGTGGCCTTGAAGCTTTCTTT. This translates into CAWSARGLEAFF.

CDR3 sequence reads: CASSQGQRYYEQYF. CDR3 nucleotides: TGCGCCAGCAGCCAGGGACAGAGATACTACGAGCAGTACTTC. The chain couples TRBV4-1 to TRBJ2-7, with 7 bases fitting TRBD1. V shed 3 bases and J 3 bases; nucleotides not matched to a gene: 5. The germline V gene has CDR1 MGHRA and CDR2 YSYEKL. There are 14 residues in the CDR3.

This chain links TRBV30 with TRBJ1-1, with 9 bases lining up with TRBD1. The length of the CDR3 is 24 residues. The J segment lost 0 bases and the V segment lost 1 base, leaving 30 bases of the junction unmatched. In germline, CDR1 is GTSNPN, CDR2 SVGIG (reference sequence). DNA of the CDR3: TGTGCCTGGAGTGACCGAGTGACGCATTTCCCCATGCCGGGACAGGGTCGAATGAACACTGAAGCTTTCTTT. Translation: CAWSDRVTHFPMPGQGRMNTEAFF.

The rearrangement links TRBV7-8 to TRBJ1-2; D possibly corresponds to TRBD1 (5 bases). There are 12 residues in the CDR3. CDR1 is SGHVS and CDR2 is FQNEAQ in the germline V gene. Trimming stripped 9 bases from V and 6 bases from J, with 14 bases between. The CDR3 region is CASLGGEDGYTF. DNA for the CDR3: TGTGCCAGTCTGGGGGGTGAGGATGGCTACACCTTC.

Comments on this clone: A read error may explain this, as a much larger clone is one base away. The chain couples TRBV7-2 to TRBJ1-2; 10 bases map to TRBD1. Germline CDR1 SGHTA, CDR2 FQGNSA. This CDR3 region has 15 residues. The V and J ends lost 1 base and 13 bases, in that order; junction bases with no gene match: 12. For the CDR3, the DNA is TGTGCCAGCAGCTTAGAGGTCGAGACAGGGGGCAGTCTCACCTTC. Residues: CASSLEVETGGSLTF.

The chain joins TRBV14 to TRBJ2-2; D is undetermined. Per germline, CDR1 SGHDN and CDR2 FVKESK. The V and J ends lost 1 base and 3 bases respectively, with 9 bases between them. The CDR3 runs to 15 residues. The CDR3 region has the DNA TGTGCCAGCAGCCAAGGGGCAGCTTACACCGGGGAGCTGTTTTTT. Translating it yields CASSQGAAYTGELFF.

The J gene is TRBJ2-5, the V gene TRBV5-5, with 10 positions matching TRBD1. Germline V gives CDR1 SGHKS, CDR2 YYEKEE (reference sequence). The V segment lost 3 bases and the J segment 5 bases; nucleotides outside the gene matches: 4. The CDR3 covers 14 residues. CDR3 DNA sequence: TGTGCCAGCAGCTCCGGGACAGGGGTTGAGACCCAGTACTTC. Its protein product is CASSSGTGVETQYF.

This clone is a singleton in its sample. This chain uses TRBV18 with TRBJ2-2; D is unresolved. Germline V gene sequence: CDR1 KGHSH, CDR2 LQKENI. The CDR3 contains 15 residues. Trimming removed 2 bases from V and 5 bases from J, with 12 bases in between. CDR3 DNA: TGTGCCAGCTCACCAGCGACACGGTTAACCGGGGAGCTGTTTTTT. The encoded protein is CASSPATRLTGELFF.

The J gene is TRBJ2-7, the V gene TRBV11-2; D is uncertain. Germline V CDR1 and CDR2: SGHAT, FQNNGV. This CDR3 contains 14 residues. V was shortened by 0 bases and J by 3 bases, with 9 bases between the two germline ends. The CDR3 reads CASSLDRRFYEQYF. Here the CDR3 DNA reads TGTGCCAGCAGCTTAGATCGCCGGTTCTACGAGCAGTACTTC.

The rearrangement uses TRBV7-3 and TRBJ2-7, with TRBD1 matching over 9 bases. The CDR3 has 15 residues. Germline CDR1 reads SGHTA; CDR2 reads FQGTGA. V trimming: 5 bases; J trimming: 0 bases; junction bases outside the gene matches: 5. This CDR3 is CASSPRQGGSYEQYF. The CDR3 DNA sequence: TGTGCCAGCAGCCCTCGACAGGGGGGCTCCTACGAGCAGTACTTC.